This TCR beta chain was recovered during a study of blood T cell repertoires in COVID-19. Study at large: Acute and convalescent COVID-19 samples came from the United States, Italy and Spain. In each case, the material was cDNA or gDNA derived from T cells, B-cell-depleted T cells, or PBMCs.

Assay: immunoSEQ multiplex PCR; the TCRdb copy retains only in-frame clones and omits some. The data hold hundreds of thousands of clones, with around 84% observed a single time. The study recruited people aged roughly 18 to 95 years across about 25 US areas. Categorization into cohorts depended on clinical history that participants reported. Source material: PBMCs or T cells enriched from blood (not recorded which). The receptor comes from a man aged 35-49 years who had been exposed to COVID-19.

CDR3 protein: CASSIRQGALSPLHF. Here the CDR3 DNA reads TGTGCCAGTAGTATCCGACAGGGGGCACTTTCACCCCTCCACTTT. V is TRBV19 and J is TRBJ1-6; 10 bases line up with TRBD1. This CDR3 has 15 amino acids. Germline V gene sequence: CDR1 LNHDA, CDR2 SQIVND (reference sequence). The V and J ends lost 3 bases and 9 bases, in that order; junction bases with no gene match: 5.